Below, one TCR beta chain is given with its context. The antigen is undetermined. This record belongs to a study of graft-versus-host responses after intestinal transplantation. General observations from the study: Some GvH clones appeared in ileal mucosa or blood before recipient bone marrow.

Libraries were prepared by immunoSEQ multiplex PCR; TCRdb keeps only in-frame clonotypes and omits some of them. The sample lists 73,000 or so clones, 90% seen once, with about 4.2% in the top ten. Trimming removed 11 bases at V and 4 bases at J, with 12 bases between. Germline V CDR1 and CDR2: MNHNS, SASEGT. The CDR3 length is 12 residues. Sequenced here: unstimulated CD8+ T cells sorted from spleen or lymph node cells, sampled before transplant. The source of this sequence is a human donor who was the organ donor for an intestinal transplant. The V and J genes are TRBV6-1 and TRBJ1-5; D perhaps matches TRBD1 (6 bases). In nucleotides, the CDR3 is TGTGCCGCAGGGACACAAAATCAGCCCCAGCATTTT. It codes for CAAGTQNQPQHF.